One and the same sample provided the 15 T cell receptor beta chains below, sequenced in a study of T cells in Graves' hyperthyroidism and ophthalmopathy. From RNA transcripts, TCR beta CDR3 regions were amplified. The TCR CDR3 first-round RT-PCR relied on the HTBI primer set. TCRdb called the multiplex PCR reads again in MiXCR, with one record for every CDR3 protein. This sample has some 740,000 distinct CDR3 sequences, with approximately 15% found just once. Sequencing input: blood. The source of these receptors is a young woman with Graves' hyperthyroidism.

This clonotype was detected a few times. This rearrangement joins TRBV28 to TRBJ2-3, with 7 bases lining up with TRBD2. The CDR3 totals 16 residues. After removal of 7 bases from V and 0 bases from J, the junction contained 10 bases not matched to a gene. Germline V lookup: CDR1 MDHEN, CDR2 SYDVKM. In DNA form, the CDR3 reads TGTGCCAGCACTTCTGGGGACTACCTTAGCACAGATACGCAGTATTTT. As protein: CASTSGDYLSTDTQYF. Full variable domain (rest looked up from reference TRBV28 and TRBJ2-3): DVKVTQSSRYLVKRTGEKVFLECVQDMDHENMFWYRQDPGLGLRLIYFSYDVKMKEKGDIPEGYSVSREKKERFSLILESASTNQTSMYLCASTSGDYLSTDTQYFGPGTRLTVL.

There are many counts of this clonotype. The J gene is TRBJ2-2, the V gene TRBV6-1; D may be TRBD2 (6 bases). V lost 5 bases to trimming and J lost 4 bases, with 14 bases between them. There are 15 residues in the CDR3. Germline V gene lookup returns CDR1 MNHNS and CDR2 SASEGT. In DNA, the CDR3 is TGTGCCAGCAGTACTACTAGCTCTTTCACCGGGGAGCTGTTTTTT. This codes for CASSTTSSFTGELFF.

This clonotype was seen more than once but under ten times. This sequence joins TRBV5-6 and TRBJ2-3; D gene unclear. Germline-derived CDR1 and CDR2 are SGHDT and YYEEEE. V was trimmed by 3 bases and J by 2 bases, leaving 19 bases between them. This CDR3 is built from 17 residues. The CDR3 coding sequence is TGTGCCAGCAGCTCCGCCTCGTCGGCTTACTTCACAGATACGCAGTATTTT. It encodes CASSSASSAYFTDTQYF.

This clonotype was found many times. The chain has TRBV30 and TRBJ1-1; 8 bases match TRBD1. Per the germline V gene, CDR1 is GTSNPN and CDR2 is SVGIG (reference sequence). The CDR3 has 13 residues. V was clipped by 4 bases and J by 7 bases; unmatched bases: 8. The DNA of the CDR3 is TGTGCCTGGATTAAGGACAGGGTCAATGAAGCTTTCTTT. This encodes CAWIKDRVNEAFF. The variable domain in full, with the rest retrieved from reference TRBV30 and TRBJ1-1, is SQTIHQWPATLVQPVGSPLSLECTVEGTSNPNLYWYRQAAGRGLQLLFYSVGIGQISSEVPQNLSASRPQDRQFILSSKKLLLSDSGFYLCAWIKDRVNEAFFGQGTRLTVV.

This clonotype has a count of ten or more. CDR3 nucleotides: TGTGCCAGCAGCTTCGGGGGCGGAAACACTGAAGCTTTCTTT. It encodes CASSFGGGNTEAFF. The chain links TRBV7-8 to TRBJ1-1, with a weak D call TRBD1 (6 bases). Trimming left V 3 bases short and J 2 bases short, with 10 bases between. The CDR3 length is 14 residues. Germline V lookup: CDR1 SGHVS, CDR2 FQNEAQ.

This clonotype was observed many times. This sequence joins TRBV12-3 or TRBV12-4 and TRBJ2-3, with TRBD1 matching 7 bases. The V segment lost 4 bases and the J segment 1 base; nucleotides outside the gene matches: 8. The CDR3 covers 16 residues. The CDR3 DNA reads TGTGCCAGCAGTTCAGCGTGGACAGGCCGCACAGATACGCAGTATTTT. Encoded protein: CASSSAWTGRTDTQYF.

The genes are TRBV29-1 and TRBJ2-1; 7 bases map to TRBD1. In germline, CDR1 is SQVTM, CDR2 ANQGSEA. V was pared by 0 bases and J by 4 bases, with 18 bases of the junction left unmatched. The CDR3 is 19 residues long. This chain's CDR3 is CSVEDRVSSGTALYNEQFF. The CDR3 DNA sequence: TGCAGCGTTGAAGATAGGGTATCGTCCGGGACAGCCCTATACAATGAGCAGTTCTTC.

This clonotype showed up just a few times. A read error may be the cause here, since a much bigger clone is one base away. V usage is TRBV6-1 and J usage is TRBJ2-1; a possible D gene is TRBD2 (5 bases). Germline V lookup: CDR1 MNHNS, CDR2 SASEGT. This CDR3 has 12 residues. V was pared by 6 bases and J by 5 bases, with 8 bases between. The CDR3 loop is CASSRGDNEQFF. The CDR3 DNA reads TGTGCCAGCAGCCGGGGAGACAATGAGCAGTTCTTC.

Ten or more counts support this clonotype. This chain uses TRBV20-1 with TRBJ1-1, with a possible D match to TRBD1 (5 bases). Per the germline V gene, CDR1 is DFQATT and CDR2 is SNEGSKA (reference sequence). V was cut by 1 base and J by 4 bases, with 10 bases left in between. The CDR3 is made up of 13 amino acids. The CDR3 sequence is CSARVGTVTEAFF. The CDR3 region has the DNA TGCAGTGCTAGAGTGGGGACGGTCACTGAAGCTTTCTTT.

The table lists this clonotype with a few counts. The chain combines TRBV29-1 with TRBJ2-3, with unresolved D. V dropped 5 bases and J dropped 0 bases, with 12 bases sitting between them. Germline V CDR1 and CDR2: SQVTM, ANQGSEA. The CDR3 runs 14 residues. CDR3 bases: TGCAGCGTTCGGACCCTCTTGAGCACAGATACGCAGTATTTT. Protein: CSVRTLLSTDTQYF.

This clonotype was seen at least ten times. The chain employs TRBV15 and TRBJ2-5; no definite D call. V lost 1 base, J lost 2 bases, and 8 bases lay in between. CDR1 is LNHNV and CDR2 is YYDKDF in the germline V gene (reference sequence). There are 14 residues in the CDR3. CDR3 protein: CATSRGGSQETQYF. The CDR3 nucleotides read TGTGCCACCAGCAGAGGAGGATCACAAGAGACCCAGTACTTC.

In its sample, this clonotype was seen a few times. V usage is TRBV5-1 and J usage is TRBJ2-3; possible D gene TRBD2, 5 bases. The V gene's germline CDR1 is SGHRS and CDR2 YFSETQ. V was cut by 6 bases and J by 1 base, with 9 bases left in between. CDR3 size: 13 residues. Written as DNA, the CDR3 is TGCGCCAGCAACGAGGGAGGCACAGATACGCAGTATTTT. Its translation: CASNEGGTDTQYF.

The table lists this clonotype with many counts. This chain connects TRBV11-2 to TRBJ2-1; 8 nucleotides match TRBD1. Losses at the gene ends were 1 base for V and 13 bases for J; bases not matched to a gene: 3. The CDR3 is made up of 12 amino acids. Germline assignment: CDR1 SGHAT and CDR2 FQNNGV. This CDR3 reads CASSLAQGAQFF. The CDR3 DNA reads as TGTGCCAGCAGCTTAGCTCAGGGGGCTCAGTTCTTC.

This clonotype was seen ten or more times. The chain recombines TRBV12-5 with TRBJ1-1, with D unclear. The CDR3 runs to 17 residues. The V gene's germline CDR1 is LGHNT and CDR2 FRNRAP. The germline V and J ends were trimmed by 4 bases and 6 bases, with 24 bases remaining between them. CDR3 DNA: TGTGCTAGTGGTTCGTACCCTCAAGAGGCCGGCGACGCTGAAGCTTTCTTT. Its translation: CASGSYPQEAGDAEAFF. Based on the CDR3 plus reference TRBV12-5 and TRBJ1-1, the full variable domain is DARVTQTPRHKVTEMGQEVTMRCQPILGHNTVFWYRQTMMQGLELLAYFRNRAPLDDSGMPKDRFSAEMPDATLATLKIQPSEPRDSAVYFCASGSYPQEAGDAEAFFGQGTRLTVV.

The sample holds many counts of this clonotype. This chain joins TRBV7-2 and TRBJ2-5, with 10 bases lining up with TRBD2. After removal of 5 bases from V and 5 bases from J, the junction contained 11 bases not matched to a gene. From germline, CDR1 is SGHTA and CDR2 FQGNSA. This CDR3 spans 16 amino acids. The CDR3 region has the DNA TGTGCCAGCAGCAAGACTACTAGCGGGAATCGGGAGACCCAGTACTTC. Translating it yields CASSKTTSGNRETQYF.